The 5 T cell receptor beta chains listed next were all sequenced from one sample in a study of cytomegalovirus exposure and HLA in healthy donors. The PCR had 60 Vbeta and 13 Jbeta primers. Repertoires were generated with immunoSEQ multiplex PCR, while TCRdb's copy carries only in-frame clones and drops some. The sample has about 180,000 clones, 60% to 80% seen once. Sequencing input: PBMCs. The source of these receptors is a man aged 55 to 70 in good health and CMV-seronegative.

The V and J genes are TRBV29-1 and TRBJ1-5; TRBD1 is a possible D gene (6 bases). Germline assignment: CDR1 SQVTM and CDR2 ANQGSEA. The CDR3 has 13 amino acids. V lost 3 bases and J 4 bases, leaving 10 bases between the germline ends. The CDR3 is CSVDQGPNQPQHF. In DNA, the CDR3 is TGCAGCGTTGACCAGGGGCCGAATCAGCCCCAGCATTTT.

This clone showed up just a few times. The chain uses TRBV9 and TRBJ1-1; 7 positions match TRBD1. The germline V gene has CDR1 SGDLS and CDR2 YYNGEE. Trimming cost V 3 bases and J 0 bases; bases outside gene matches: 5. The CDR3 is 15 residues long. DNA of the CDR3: TGTGCCAGCAGCGCCCGGGACAGTCTGAACACTGAAGCTTTCTTT. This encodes CASSARDSLNTEAFF.

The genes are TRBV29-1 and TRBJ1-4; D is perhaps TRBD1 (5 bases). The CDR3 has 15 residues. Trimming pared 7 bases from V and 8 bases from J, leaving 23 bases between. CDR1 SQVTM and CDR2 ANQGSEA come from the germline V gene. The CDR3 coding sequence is TGCAGCGCCCGACGCTTTGGGGCGGCGGGAGAAAAACTGTTTTTT. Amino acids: CSARRFGAAGEKLFF.

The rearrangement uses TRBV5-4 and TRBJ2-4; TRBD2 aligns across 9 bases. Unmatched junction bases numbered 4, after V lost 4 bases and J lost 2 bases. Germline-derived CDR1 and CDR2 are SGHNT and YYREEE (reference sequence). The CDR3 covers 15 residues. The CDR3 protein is CASSQLAGTKNIQYF. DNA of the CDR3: TGTGCCAGCAGCCAGCTAGCGGGGACCAAAAACATTCAGTACTTC.

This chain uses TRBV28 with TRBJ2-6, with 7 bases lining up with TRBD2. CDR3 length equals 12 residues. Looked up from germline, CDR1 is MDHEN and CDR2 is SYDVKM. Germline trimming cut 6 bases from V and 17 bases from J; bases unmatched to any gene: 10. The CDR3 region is CASSPPTRGVTF. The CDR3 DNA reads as TGTGCCAGCAGCCCCCCCACCCGGGGGGTGACTTTC.